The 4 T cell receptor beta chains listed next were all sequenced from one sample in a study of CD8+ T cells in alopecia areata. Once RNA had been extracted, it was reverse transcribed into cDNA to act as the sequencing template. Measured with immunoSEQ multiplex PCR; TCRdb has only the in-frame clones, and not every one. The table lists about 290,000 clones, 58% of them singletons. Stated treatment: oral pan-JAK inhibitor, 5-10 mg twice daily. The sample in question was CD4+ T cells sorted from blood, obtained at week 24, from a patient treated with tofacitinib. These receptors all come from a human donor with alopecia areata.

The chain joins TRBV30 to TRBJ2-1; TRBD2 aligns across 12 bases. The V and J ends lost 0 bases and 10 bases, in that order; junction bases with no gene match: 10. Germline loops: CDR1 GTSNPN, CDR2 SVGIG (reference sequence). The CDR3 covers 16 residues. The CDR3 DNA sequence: TGTGCCTGGAGTGTCTTAGCTAGCGGGGGGGCCGAGGAGCAGTTCTTC. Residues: CAWSVLASGGAEEQFF.

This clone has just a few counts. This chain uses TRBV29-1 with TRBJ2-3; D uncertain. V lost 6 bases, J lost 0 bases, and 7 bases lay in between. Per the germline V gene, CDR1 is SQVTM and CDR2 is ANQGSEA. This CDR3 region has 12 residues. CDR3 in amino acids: CSVPTSTDTQYF. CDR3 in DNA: TGCAGCGTCCCCACAAGCACAGATACGCAGTATTTT.

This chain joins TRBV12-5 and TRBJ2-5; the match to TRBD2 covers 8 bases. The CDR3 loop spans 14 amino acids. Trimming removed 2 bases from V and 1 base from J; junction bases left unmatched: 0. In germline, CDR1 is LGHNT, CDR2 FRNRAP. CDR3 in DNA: TGTGCTAGTGGTTTGACTAGCGGCCAAGAGACCCAGTACTTC. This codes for CASGLTSGQETQYF.

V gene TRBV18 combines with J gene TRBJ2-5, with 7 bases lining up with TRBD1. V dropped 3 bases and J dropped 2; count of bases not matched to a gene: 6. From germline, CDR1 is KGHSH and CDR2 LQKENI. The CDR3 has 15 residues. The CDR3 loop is CASSPGTVGQETQYF. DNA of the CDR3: TGTGCCAGCTCACCGGGGACAGTTGGGCAAGAGACCCAGTACTTC.